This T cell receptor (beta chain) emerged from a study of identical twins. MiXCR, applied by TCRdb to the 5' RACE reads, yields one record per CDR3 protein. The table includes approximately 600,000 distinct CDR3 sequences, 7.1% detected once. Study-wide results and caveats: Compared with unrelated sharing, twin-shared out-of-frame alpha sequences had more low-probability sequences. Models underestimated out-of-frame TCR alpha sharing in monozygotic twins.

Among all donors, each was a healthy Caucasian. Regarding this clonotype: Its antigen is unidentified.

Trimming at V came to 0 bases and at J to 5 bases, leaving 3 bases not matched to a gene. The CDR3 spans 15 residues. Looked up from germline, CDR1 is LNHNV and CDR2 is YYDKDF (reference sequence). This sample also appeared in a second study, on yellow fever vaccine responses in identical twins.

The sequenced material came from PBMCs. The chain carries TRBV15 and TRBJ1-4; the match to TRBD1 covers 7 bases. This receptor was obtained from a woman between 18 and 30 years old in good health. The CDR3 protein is CATSRDGTVNEKLFF. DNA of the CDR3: TGTGCCACCAGCAGAGATGGGACAGTAAATGAAAAACTGTTTTTT.